The 9 T cell receptor beta chains presented below share a single source sample, sequenced in a study of monozygotic twins with inflammatory bowel disease (dated by TCRdb to between 2018 and 2021). The library was produced with 5' RACE. The instrument was an Illumina HiSeq 2500. Reads reprocessed by TCRdb are summarized as one entry per CDR3 protein sequence, and DNA is absent. The sample's records list about 210,000 distinct CDR3 sequences. The ten largest clones take up roughly 8% of the sample. Source material: blood. All receptors come from a human donor with ulcerative colitis or Crohn's disease, or a healthy co-twin of an affected twin (not recorded which).

The chain recombines TRBV20-1 with TRBJ1-2. This CDR3 is built from 17 residues. Germline CDR1 DFQATT, CDR2 SNEGSKA (reference sequence). The CDR3 protein is CSARDSAAVPANYGYTF.

The V and J genes are TRBV21-1 and TRBJ2-1; TCRdb selects TRBD2, and the lack of DNA leaves this call unchecked. TRBV21-1 is recorded as a pseudogene. The CDR3 extends over 16 amino acids. The CDR3 loop reads CASSSWALAELNEQFF.

The chain uses TRBV20-1 and TRBJ2-1; TCRdb gives TRBD2 as the D gene, but with no DNA this cannot be confirmed. The CDR3 spans 16 residues. Per germline, CDR1 DFQATT and CDR2 SNEGSKA (reference sequence). The CDR3 loop is CSASPTSGGIYNEQFF.

The V and J genes are TRBV27 and TRBJ1-2; the D call from TCRdb, TRBD1, cannot be confirmed without DNA. CDR3 length: 13 residues. CDR1 and CDR2 from the germline V gene are MNHEY and SMNVEV (reference sequence). The CDR3 protein is CASRTGELKGYTF.

The chain has TRBV29-1 and TRBJ2-7; absent DNA, TCRdb's TRBD2 call cannot be checked. Germline values: CDR1 SQVTM, CDR2 ANQGSEA. This CDR3 comprises 14 residues. CDR3 amino acids: CSVRTSGFSYEQYF.

This chain uses TRBV6-2 or TRBV6-3 with TRBJ1-2. The germline CDR1 and CDR2 sequences are MNHEY and SVGEGT. There are 13 residues in the CDR3. Here the CDR3 reads CASSYSRNYGYTF.

The chain joins TRBV20-1 to TRBJ1-5; TCRdb returns TRBD1, unconfirmable since there is no DNA. The CDR3 extends over 15 amino acids. Germline values: CDR1 DFQATT, CDR2 SNEGSKA (reference sequence). CDR3 protein: CSARTNTGGNQPQHF.

The rearrangement joins TRBV2 to TRBJ2-6. The germline CDR1 and CDR2 sequences are SNHLY and FYNNEI. The CDR3 runs 16 residues. CDR3: CASSEALHSGANVLTF.

J is TRBJ1-1 and V is TRBV20-1; TCRdb gives TRBD1 as the D gene, but with no DNA this cannot be confirmed. Germline loops: CDR1 DFQATT, CDR2 SNEGSKA (reference sequence). This CDR3 contains 14 residues. The CDR3 region is CSASHPDGNTEAFF.